This entry lists 15 T cell receptor beta chains sequenced from one sample in a study of regulatory T cells in long-lasting Graves disease. Time point noted: newly diagnosed GD, antithyroid drugs for less than 3 months. PBMCs were the source of the RNA used for TCR sequencing. With iRepertoire HTBI primers and Arm-PCR of CDR3 regions, TCR beta libraries were built. TCRdb redid the calling of the multiplex PCR reads with MiXCR, one entry per CDR3 protein. In the table there are 500,000 or so distinct CDR3 sequences, about 16% of which are singletons. These records were also assigned to another study, of T cells in Graves' hyperthyroidism and ophthalmopathy.

Sequenced material: peripheral blood mononuclear cells (PBMCs), taken at new diagnosis, from a patient treated with antithyroid drugs. The receptor set was obtained from a woman in her forties or fifties with Graves disease.

This clonotype has a count of ten or more. J is TRBJ1-5 and V is TRBV30, with D hard to call. CDR1 and CDR2 (germline): GTSNPN, SVGIG (reference sequence). This CDR3 comprises 13 residues. Trimming pared 1 base from V and 0 bases from J, leaving 4 bases between. The CDR3 reads CAWSASSNQPQHF. The DNA for the CDR3 is TGTGCCTGGAGTGCCAGTAGCAATCAGCCCCAGCATTTT.

This clonotype was picked up many times. The rearrangement joins TRBV5-1 to TRBJ2-1; D possibly matches TRBD1 or TRBD2 (6 bases each). Germline CDR1 SGHRS, CDR2 YFSETQ. This CDR3 has 15 residues. V lost 1 base and J 5 bases, leaving 13 bases between the germline ends. The CDR3 DNA sequence: TGCGCCAGCAGCTTGAGGGGGGATCCGAACAATGAGCAGTTCTTC. Translated: CASSLRGDPNNEQFF.

This clonotype has at least ten counts. The rearrangement links TRBV30 to TRBJ1-2, with D maybe TRBD1 (5 bases). Trimming took off 0 bases at V and 7 bases at J, with 9 bases between the two ends. The germline CDR1 and CDR2 sequences are GTSNPN and SVGIG (reference sequence). CDR3 length: 12 residues. This CDR3 is CAWSVSGLGYTF. DNA for the CDR3: TGTGCCTGGAGTGTGTCGGGGCTTGGCTACACCTTC.

The J gene is TRBJ2-5, the V gene TRBV2; no clear D. V dropped 8 bases and J dropped 5 bases, with 15 bases sitting between them. Germline loops: CDR1 SNHLY, CDR2 FYNNEI. This CDR3 comprises 13 residues. This chain's CDR3 is CASSRAPDETQYF. In DNA form, the CDR3 reads TGTGCCAGCTCGCGAGCCCCGGACGAGACCCAGTACTTC.

This clonotype was detected ten times or more. The chain is built from TRBV12-3 or TRBV12-4 and TRBJ2-1; D call uncertain. Trimming cost V 6 bases and J 10 bases, with 13 bases left between them. The CDR3 length is 12 residues. The DNA for the CDR3 is TGTGCCAGCAGCCTCATCCCAGGAGAGCAGTTCTTC. Residues: CASSLIPGEQFF.

This clonotype came up many times. The chain carries TRBV11-2 and TRBJ2-7; 7 nucleotides align to TRBD1. The CDR3 extends over 13 amino acids. The junction had 4 bases not matched to a gene; V was cut back by 4 bases and J by 4 bases. The V gene's germline CDR1 is SGHAT and CDR2 FQNNGV. In DNA, the CDR3 is TGTGCCAGCAGCTGGACAGGAAGGTACGAGCAGTACTTC. Protein: CASSWTGRYEQYF.

With respect to this clonotype: A clone one base away is much larger, so this may be a read error. This chain connects TRBV5-4 to TRBJ2-7; the D is unclear. This CDR3 is built from 12 residues. CDR1 SGHNT and CDR2 YYREEE come from the germline V gene (reference sequence). CDR3 coding DNA: TGTGCCAGCAGCTTGGGGTCTGGCGAGCGGTACTTC. It encodes CASSLGSGERYF.

V and J are TRBV5-1 and TRBJ1-1; tentative D call: TRBD1 (5 bases). In germline, CDR1 is SGHRS, CDR2 YFSETQ. V dropped 4 bases and J dropped 1 base, with 11 bases sitting between them. The CDR3 length is 14 residues. The CDR3 region is CASSHPDRNTEAFF. The DNA of the CDR3 is TGCGCCAGCAGCCATCCAGACAGGAACACTGAAGCTTTCTTT. Full variable domain (remainder filled in from reference TRBV5-1 and TRBJ1-1): KAGVTQTPRYLIKTRGQQVTLSCSPISGHRSVSWYQQTPGQGLQFLFEYFSETQRNKGNFPGRFSGRQFSNSRSEMNVSTLELGDSALYLCASSHPDRNTEAFFGQGTRLTVV.

The genes are TRBV5-5 and TRBJ1-2, with D perhaps TRBD1 (5 bases). The germline CDR1 and CDR2 sequences are SGHKS and YYEKEE (reference sequence). This CDR3 comprises 12 residues. V shed 4 bases and J shed 7 bases, with 11 bases lying between them. Here the CDR3 reads CASSPQGTGYTF. The DNA of the CDR3 is TGTGCCAGCAGCCCCCAGGGAACTGGCTACACCTTC.

The chain employs TRBV28 and TRBJ1-2; D remains ambiguous. The CDR3 runs to 13 residues. Germline loops: CDR1 MDHEN, CDR2 SYDVKM. V gave up 4 bases and J gave up 6 bases, with 12 bases separating them. CDR3 protein: CASSSVGNNGYTF. CDR3 nucleotides: TGTGCCAGCAGTTCCGTGGGGAATAATGGCTACACCTTC.

This rearrangement joins TRBV10-3 to TRBJ1-1; D possibly corresponds to TRBD1 (6 bases). This CDR3 is built from 16 residues. V was trimmed by 10 bases and J by 7 bases, leaving 28 bases between them. Germline loops: CDR1 ENHRY, CDR2 SYGVKD. This CDR3 reads CATLRKGGIPKDEAFF. The CDR3 DNA reads TGTGCCACCCTCCGCAAAGGGGGGATCCCTAAGGATGAAGCTTTCTTT.

Only a few counts were recorded for this clonotype. The chain links TRBV20-1 to TRBJ2-5; 11 bases are a match to TRBD2. The CDR3 runs to 17 residues. V trimming: 1 base; J trimming: 2 bases; junction bases outside the gene matches: 9. Germline values: CDR1 DFQATT, CDR2 SNEGSKA (reference sequence). The CDR3 DNA is TGCAGTGCTAGAGGGGTAGCGGGGGGGCCAGGGCAAGAGACCCAGTACTTC. Protein product: CSARGVAGGPGQETQYF.

This clonotype has ten or more counts. This chain uses TRBV5-1 with TRBJ1-1; 8 positions match TRBD1. With V trimmed by 4 bases and J by 1 base, 6 bases remained unmatched. The CDR3 has 15 residues. The germline V gene encodes CDR1 SGHRS and CDR2 YFSETQ. The DNA of the CDR3 is TGCGCCAGCAGCATTGGGACAGGAAAGAACACTGAAGCTTTCTTT. Translation: CASSIGTGKNTEAFF.

Comments on this clonotype: Since a much larger clone is just one base distant, this may be a read error. The chain couples TRBV7-9 to TRBJ2-6, with D possibly called TRBD1 or TRBD2 (5 bases each). Germline CDR1 reads SEHNR; CDR2 reads FQNEAQ (reference sequence). This CDR3 has 17 residues. CDR3: CASSLSGTFSGANLLTF. The CDR3, as DNA: TGTGCCAGCAGCTTGTCCGGGACGTTCTCTGGGGCCAACCTCCTGACTTTC.

This clonotype has a count of ten or more. The chain recombines TRBV10-3 with TRBJ2-3, with a weak D call TRBD2 (6 bases). V lost 6 bases and J lost 2, with 12 bases in between. Per germline, CDR1 ENHRY and CDR2 SYGVKD. CDR3 length equals 14 residues. The CDR3 sequence: CAIRSGETTDTQYF. The CDR3 nucleotides read TGTGCCATCAGATCGGGGGAAACCACAGATACGCAGTATTTT.